Each of the 13 T cell receptor beta chains below was sequenced from the same sample in a study of CD4 T cells in relation to SARS-CoV-2 and coronaviruses. Method: immunoSEQ multiplex PCR; TCRdb's copy keeps in-frame clones and lacks some. The profile covers 38,000 or so clones, with under 80% appearing a single time and 20% taken by the ten largest. These TCRs are of unknown antigen specificity. The specimen sequenced was memory CD4+ T cells from PBMCs, cultured in vitro. The origin of the receptors is an adult with COVID-19.

The rearrangement uses TRBV19 and TRBJ2-5; a possible D gene is TRBD2 (6 bases). Trimming cost V 3 bases and J 5 bases, with 10 bases left between them. The CDR3 sequence is 13 residues long. CDR1 and CDR2 (germline): LNHDA, SQIVND (reference sequence). The CDR3 is CASSILAGETQYF. CDR3 in DNA: TGTGCCAGTAGTATTCTGGCGGGGGAGACCCAGTACTTC.

The V and J genes are TRBV19 and TRBJ2-1; tentatively, D is TRBD2 (5 bases). Germline lookup yields CDR1 LNHDA and CDR2 SQIVND (reference sequence). This CDR3 region has 15 residues. V shed 4 bases and J shed 5 bases, with 15 bases lying between them. The CDR3 region has the DNA TGTGCCAGTAGTAGAAGGATAGACGGGAACAATGAGCAGTTCTTC. It yields the protein CASSRRIDGNNEQFF.

The chain has TRBV9 and TRBJ2-3; TRBD2 is a possible D gene (6 bases). The CDR3 extends over 16 amino acids. V lost 2 bases and J 1 base, leaving 14 bases between the germline ends. Per the germline V gene, CDR1 is SGDLS and CDR2 is YYNGEE. The CDR3 spells CASSVKSGGGTDTQYF. The CDR3 DNA reads TGTGCCAGCAGCGTTAAAAGCGGAGGGGGCACAGATACGCAGTATTTT.

The chain couples TRBV7-2 to TRBJ2-3; no reliable D call. The CDR3 loop spans 15 amino acids. Germline values: CDR1 SGHTA, CDR2 FQGNSA. Trimming cost V 4 bases and J 10 bases, with 21 bases left between them. CDR3 sequence (DNA): TGTGCCAGCAGCTCGGACCTATCCAGCAATTCTGCGCAGTATTTT. This codes for CASSSDLSSNSAQYF.

This chain connects TRBV28 to TRBJ2-1; the match to TRBD2 covers 12 bases. V was pared by 5 bases and J by 1 base, with 3 bases of the junction left unmatched. Germline loops: CDR1 MDHEN, CDR2 SYDVKM. The CDR3 is 16 residues long. The CDR3 is CASSPTSGRSYNEQFF. In DNA, the CDR3 is TGTGCCAGCAGTCCTACTAGCGGGAGGTCCTACAATGAGCAGTTCTTC.

This clone was counted only a few times. The chain has TRBV5-5 and TRBJ2-6; TRBD1 aligns across 7 bases. In germline, CDR1 is SGHKS, CDR2 YYEKEE (reference sequence). V shed 2 bases and J 0 bases; nucleotides not matched to a gene: 2. This CDR3 region has 16 residues. The DNA of the CDR3 is TGTGCCAGCAGCTTACAGGGGCACTCTGGGGCCAACGTCCTGACTTTC. Its protein is CASSLQGHSGANVLTF.

This clone came up a few times. The V call is TRBV4-1, the J call TRBJ1-2; D possibly corresponds to TRBD1 (5 bases). Trimming shortened V by 4 bases and J by 4 bases, and 10 bases separated the two germline ends. Germline-derived CDR1 and CDR2 are MGHRA and YSYEKL. The CDR3 length is 13 residues. The CDR3 loop is CASSPTGLYGYTF. CDR3 coding DNA: TGCGCCAGCAGCCCGACGGGACTCTATGGCTACACCTTC.

This chain joins TRBV7-8 and TRBJ2-7, with 10 bases aligning to TRBD2. V was pared by 6 bases and J by 3 bases, with 11 bases of the junction left unmatched. Looked up from germline, CDR1 is SGHVS and CDR2 is FQNEAQ. There are 16 residues in the CDR3. CDR3 in amino acids: CASSLGLLAGIYEQYF. The CDR3 DNA is TGTGCCAGCAGTCTAGGCCTACTAGCGGGGATCTACGAGCAGTACTTC. The whole variable domain, remainder taken from reference TRBV7-8 and TRBJ2-7, is GAGVSQSPRYKVAKRGQDVALRCDPISGHVSLFWYQQALGQGPEFLTYFQNEAQLDKSGLPSDRFFAERPEGSVSTLKIQRTQQEDSAVYLCASSLGLLAGIYEQYFGPGTRLTVT.

This clone appeared a few times. The chain joins TRBV28 to TRBJ1-4; 9 nucleotides match TRBD1. With V trimmed by 3 bases and J by 8 bases, 16 bases remained unmatched. The length of the CDR3 is 18 residues. Germline CDR1 reads MDHEN; CDR2 reads SYDVKM. The CDR3 region has the DNA TGTGCCAGCAGTTTGAGGGATTACAGGGGGCCAGGACGGGAAAAACTGTTTTTT. This encodes CASSLRDYRGPGREKLFF.

This rearrangement joins TRBV2 to TRBJ1-5; D perhaps matches TRBD1 (5 bases). Germline-derived CDR1 and CDR2 are SNHLY and FYNNEI. Trimming shortened V by 7 bases and J by 1 base, and 8 bases separated the two germline ends. This CDR3 is 13 amino acids long. Here the CDR3 reads CASTRDSNQPQHF. The CDR3 DNA reads TGTGCCAGCACGAGGGACAGCAATCAGCCCCAGCATTTT.

The chain joins TRBV6-2 or TRBV6-3 to TRBJ1-2, with unresolved D. Per the germline V gene, CDR1 is MNHEY and CDR2 is SVGEGT. Trimming left V 5 bases short and J 2 bases short, with 9 bases between. The CDR3 has 13 residues. CDR3 loop: CASSRGSNYGYTF. CDR3 bases: TGTGCCAGCAGTCGAGGGAGCAACTATGGCTACACCTTC.

This clone has only one observation. The chain combines TRBV4-3 with TRBJ2-1; D is perhaps TRBD1 or TRBD2 (5 bases each). CDR1 and CDR2 from the germline V gene are LGHNA and YSLEER. Trimming left V 0 bases short and J 9 bases short, with 15 bases between. The CDR3 spans 15 residues. The CDR3 DNA sequence: TGCGCCAGCAGCCAAGAAGGGGAGTCTGGGCCTGAGCAGTTCTTC. Translating it yields CASSQEGESGPEQFF.

The gene calls are TRBV6-2 or TRBV6-3 and TRBJ2-4; TRBD2 is a possible D gene (6 bases). V dropped 4 bases and J dropped 7 bases, with 17 bases sitting between them. The CDR3 consists of 15 residues. Germline CDR1 reads MNHEY; CDR2 reads SVGEGT. The CDR3 is CASSSGTGARNIQYF. CDR3 bases: TGTGCCAGCAGTTCCGGGACGGGAGCTAGGAACATTCAGTACTTC.